This is a list of T cell receptor beta chains from one sample in a study of T cell responses to AZD1222 COVID-19 vaccine. The repertoire was sequenced with immunoSEQ multiplex PCR; TCRdb's copy has only in-frame clones and lacks some. The repertoire consists of over 130,000 clones, with almost 90% occurring once and the leading ten covering approximately 3.5%. Sequences were derived from peripheral blood, sampled on day 0 of AZD1222 vaccination. These receptors all come from an adult in good health. Both conserved end residues are part of each CDR3. D genes are given only for firm matches. The size of a clone is reported for some rows only, either as once, few or many, or as a class for expanded clones.

clone_size j_call d_call v_call cdr3_nt cdr3_aa
- TRBJ2-2 - TRBV29-1 TGCAGCGTTGTACAGGGCACCGGGGAGCTGTTTTTT CSVVQGTGELFF
- TRBJ1-2 TRBD1 TRBV7-9 TGTGCCAGCAGCTTAGGGGACAGGAGCTACTATGGCTACACCTTC CASSLGDRSYYGYTF
once TRBJ1-4 - TRBV7-9 TGTGCCAGCAGCGTAAGATTGGATTATGAAAAACTGTTTTTT CASSVRLDYEKLFF
- TRBJ1-1 - TRBV5-4 TGTGCCAGCAGCTTGGTCGCGGGGATGGCTGAAGCTTTCTTT CASSLVAGMAEAFF
- TRBJ1-1 - TRBV27 TGTGCCAGCAGTTTATCGATGTGGGCAGGTCGAGGTGGCACTGAAGCTTTCTTT CASSLSMWAGRGGTEAFF
- TRBJ2-7 TRBD1 TRBV6-5 TGTGCCAGCAGTAGAAAGGACAGGGTTGAGCAGTACTTC CASSRKDRVEQYF
- TRBJ2-1 - TRBV7-3 TGTGCCAGCAGCTCCCGTGAGACAGTTCCCCATGAGCAGTTCTTC CASSSRETVPHEQFF
- TRBJ2-1 TRBD1 TRBV10-1 TGCGCCAGCAGTGAGGACAGGGGACACAATGAGCAGTTCTTC CASSEDRGHNEQFF
once TRBJ1-1 - TRBV19 TGTGCCAGTAGTATACCCTTGAACACTGAAGCTTTCTTT CASSIPLNTEAFF
- TRBJ1-2 - TRBV9 TGTGCCAGCAGCGTGAGCGAGGGCAGAGCCACCTATGGCTACACCTTC CASSVSEGRATYGYTF
- TRBJ1-4 TRBD1 TRBV6-5 TGTGCCAGCAGGGGGGACAGGCGGGAAAAACTGTTTTTT CASRGDRREKLFF
- TRBJ1-2 - TRBV15 TGTGCCACCAGCAGAGATATAGGGGGTCAGGGGAATGGCTACACCTTC CATSRDIGGQGNGYTF
- TRBJ1-1 - TRBV11-2 TGTGCCAGCAGCTTAGATCAGCAGGGGAGTTCAGCTTTCTTT CASSLDQQGSSAFF
- TRBJ2-5 - TRBV2 TGTGCCAGCAGTGATGGGGCTAGGGAAACTCAAGAGACCCAGTACTTC CASSDGARETQETQYF
- TRBJ1-2 - TRBV20-1 TGCAGTGCTAAAGGATTGGGGGGCTACACCTTC CSAKGLGGYTF
once TRBJ1-2 - TRBV10-3 TGTGCCATCAGTGACCAGGGGACCCCAACTAACTATGGCTACACCTTC CAISDQGTPTNYGYTF
medium-sized TRBJ1-1 - TRBV27 TGTGCCAGCAGTAAAACGGGTGTGTACACTGAAGCTTTCTTT CASSKTGVYTEAFF
- TRBJ1-1 TRBD1 TRBV4-3 TGCGCCAGCAGCCAAGATAGCAGGGGGCTTACTGAAGCTTTCTTT CASSQDSRGLTEAFF
- TRBJ1-3 - TRBV3-1/TRBV3-2 TGTGCCAGCAGCCTTAAAGGTGGGGGAAACACCATATATTTT CASSLKGGGNTIYF
- TRBJ1-3 - TRBV7-8 TGTGCCAGCAGCCCCAATCAGGGCGTCTCTGGAAATACCATATATTTT CASSPNQGVSGNTIYF
- TRBJ1-2 - TRBV7-2 TGTGCCAGCAGCCAGGGAGGGTTGGGATCTAACTATGGCTACACCTTC CASSQGGLGSNYGYTF
- TRBJ1-4 - TRBV7-9 TGTGCCAGCAGCCGTCTTGGGGGAGGTACAGGAAAACTGTTTTTT CASSRLGGGTGKLFF
- TRBJ1-4 - TRBV15 TGTGCCACCAGCTTATACAGAGGGACTAATGAAAAACTGTTTTTT CATSLYRGTNEKLFF
once TRBJ1-1 - TRBV4-3 TGCGCCAGCAGCCCAAGAGGGGGGGTAGACACTGAAGCTTTCTTT CASSPRGGVDTEAFF
- TRBJ1-1 TRBD1 TRBV6-5 TGTGCCAGCAAGACAGGGAGGGTCACTGAAGCTTTCTTT CASKTGRVTEAFF
- TRBJ1-2 - TRBV27 TGTGCCAGCAGTCCCCGGGGGGAAACTAACTATGGCTACACCTTC CASSPRGETNYGYTF
- TRBJ1-1 - TRBV12-3/TRBV12-4 TGTGCCAGCAGCGGACAGATGAACACTGAAGCTTTCTTT CASSGQMNTEAFF
- TRBJ1-2 - TRBV27 TGTGCCAGCAGTGGGGTAAATGGCTACACCTTC CASSGVNGYTF
- TRBJ2-1 - TRBV7-8 TGTGCCAGCAGCTCCTTGTTTCGTGACAATGAGCAGTTCTTC CASSSLFRDNEQFF
- TRBJ1-1 - TRBV4-2 TGTGCCAGCAGCCAAGATCCCCTTTCCGGTGGCAACACTGAAGCTTTCTTT CASSQDPLSGGNTEAFF
few TRBJ1-2 - TRBV19 TGTGCCAGTATGCATGACAGGTCGTTCGGCTACACCTTC CASMHDRSFGYTF
once TRBJ2-3 - TRBV6-2/TRBV6-3 TGTGCCAGCAGCCGCCCAGGGCAGGATACGCAGTATTTT CASSRPGQDTQYF
- TRBJ2-7 TRBD1 TRBV7-2 TGTGCCAGCAGCTTTAGACCCGGGACAGGGAACCAGCAGTACTTC CASSFRPGTGNQQYF
- TRBJ2-4 - TRBV19 TGTGCCAGTAGTACCGACGGGGGCAGAATTCAGTACTTC CASSTDGGRIQYF
- TRBJ2-1 - TRBV21-1 TGTGCCAGTCGAGTCTTCAGGGGGAGGAATGAGCAGTTCTTC CASRVFRGRNEQFF
- TRBJ1-1 TRBD1 TRBV7-6 TGTGCCAGCAGCTTACCGGGACAGGAAGCTTTCTTT CASSLPGQEAFF